The next 2 T cell receptor beta chains were all read from a single sample in a study of T cells in localized non-small cell lung cancer. Assay used: immunoSEQ multiplex PCR; TCRdb lists only in-frame clones, some missing. The sample consists of around 26,000 clones, roughly 88% of them appearing once. The source material was peripheral blood, sampled before any cancer treatment. The receptors here all came from a woman aged 35 to 70 with stage I lung adenocarcinoma.

This chain uses TRBV7-2 with TRBJ2-5; TRBD1 is a possible D gene (5 bases). CDR1 is SGHTA and CDR2 is FQGNSA in the germline V gene. This CDR3 spans 15 amino acids. Between the trimmed V and J ends, which lost 5 bases and 4 bases, there was a span of 17 bases. Written as DNA, the CDR3 is TGTGCCAGCAGCCCCTCCCGGGCGCAGGGAGAGACCCAGTACTTC. This sequence encodes CASSPSRAQGETQYF.

This chain connects TRBV7-2 to TRBJ2-7; 7 bases map to TRBD1. With V trimmed by 5 bases and J by 0 bases, 7 bases remained unmatched. Germline V lookup: CDR1 SGHTA, CDR2 FQGNSA. This CDR3 comprises 15 residues. As DNA, the CDR3 is TGTGCCAGCAGCCCAACAGGGGTAAGCTCCTACGAGCAGTACTTC. This gives the protein CASSPTGVSSYEQYF.